The 13 T cell receptor beta chains in this list originate from one sample, sequenced in a study of shared clonotypes between healthy human individuals (dated by TCRdb to between 2020 and 2021). Library construction relied on the immunoSEQ multiplex PCR assay. The source is immuneACCESS, and TCRdb retained only in-frame sequences with V and J called. Part of the clones is not carried over; for the studies checked, unresolved V genes explain less than half of this, and the remainder is unexplained. This sample comprises 850,000 to 1,200,000 clones, about 70% of them detected only once. The top ten constitute over 1.3% of the sample. Sequencing was performed on memory CD4+ T cells sorted from blood. Explained via the paper, the cell subset or site label denotes: CD45RA-negative fraction. The receptors originated from a man between 18 and 35 years old in good health.

This sequence joins TRBV9 and TRBJ2-2; the D gene could be TRBD1 or TRBD2 (5 bases each). CDR3 length: 16 amino acids. Trimming shortened V by 1 base and J by 1 base, and 11 bases separated the two germline ends. The germline V gene encodes CDR1 SGDLS and CDR2 YYNGEE. The CDR3 protein is CASSVSGAGNTGELFF. The CDR3 nucleotides read TGTGCCAGCAGCGTATCCGGGGCAGGGAACACCGGGGAGCTGTTTTTT.

The chain has TRBV10-3 and TRBJ2-7; 9 bases are a match to TRBD1. J lost 5 bases, V lost 3 bases, and 11 bases had no gene match. Germline assignment: CDR1 ENHRY and CDR2 SYGVKD. CDR3 length equals 16 residues. CDR3 coding DNA: TGTGCCATCAGTGACCCCCCTGGGACAGGGAGACACGAGCAGTACTTC. This sequence encodes CAISDPPGTGRHEQYF.

In the case of this clone: This specimen includes other DNA sequences encoding the same CDR3. The J gene is TRBJ2-2, the V gene TRBV5-1, with D possibly matching TRBD1 (5 bases). Germline V gene data show CDR1 as SGHRS and CDR2 as YFSETQ. This CDR3 region has 14 residues. V lost 0 bases to trimming and J lost 4 bases, with 7 bases between them. Here the CDR3 reads CASSLGQGTGELFF. In DNA, the CDR3 is TGCGCCAGCAGCTTGGGCCAGGGCACCGGGGAGCTGTTTTTT.

J is TRBJ2-1 and V is TRBV10-3; 14 nucleotides agree with TRBD2. The CDR3 is 18 amino acids. CDR1 ENHRY and CDR2 SYGVKD come from the germline V gene. Trimming took 0 bases from V and 8 from J; bases not matched to a gene: 9. The CDR3 DNA follows: TGTGCCATCAGTGAGTCCGGGACTAGCGGGGGAAGCCGGGATGAGCAGTTCTTC. Translation: CAISESGTSGGSRDEQFF.

This clone was found once. The chain recombines TRBV12-5 with TRBJ2-1; a weak D match, TRBD1 (6 bases). The germline gives CDR1 LGHNT, CDR2 FRNRAP. The CDR3 consists of 16 residues. V dropped 6 bases and J dropped 3 bases, with 18 bases sitting between them. CDR3 sequence: CASGLGQNTYYNEQFF. In DNA, the CDR3 is TGTGCTAGTGGACTGGGACAAAACACCTACTACAATGAGCAGTTCTTC.

This clone has just a few counts. V and J are TRBV2 and TRBJ1-2, with 7 bases that match TRBD1. V lost 6 bases and J lost 6; bases outside the gene matches: 10. Germline-derived CDR1 and CDR2 are SNHLY and FYNNEI. This CDR3 is 14 amino acids long. Here the CDR3 DNA reads TGTGCCAGCAGCAATAACAGGGGTTGGGATGGCTACACCTTC. Its protein product is CASSNNRGWDGYTF.

This clone occurred many times. The chain has TRBV6-5 and TRBJ1-2; TRBD1 aligns across 8 bases. Trimming took 0 bases from V and 10 from J; bases not matched to a gene: 7. Germline assignment: CDR1 MNHEY and CDR2 SVGAGI. This CDR3 has 14 residues. The CDR3 loop reads CASSYSEGQGVYTF. The CDR3 DNA is TGTGCCAGCAGTTACTCCGAAGGACAGGGCGTCTACACCTTC.

This clone was counted a few times. This chain joins TRBV9 and TRBJ2-1, with 12 positions matching TRBD2. The CDR3 runs to 14 residues. Germline V gene sequence: CDR1 SGDLS, CDR2 YYNGEE. Losses at the gene ends were 2 bases for V and 10 bases for J; bases not matched to a gene: 4. This chain's CDR3 is CASSVITSGGEQFF. The CDR3 DNA reads TGTGCCAGCAGCGTCATTACTAGCGGGGGGGAGCAGTTCTTC.

The chain employs TRBV18 and TRBJ1-1; D is perhaps TRBD1 (6 bases). The CDR3 loop spans 15 amino acids. Per the germline V gene, CDR1 is KGHSH and CDR2 is LQKENI. V was cut by 2 bases and J by 2 bases, with 12 bases left in between. The CDR3 nucleotides are TGTGCCAGCTCACCATACGAGACAGGTAACACTGAAGCTTTCTTT. Translated: CASSPYETGNTEAFF. The complete variable domain, with remaining parts taken from reference TRBV18 and TRBJ1-1, reads NAGVMQNPRHLVRRRGQEARLRCSPMKGHSHVYWYRQLPEEGLKFMVYLQKENIIDESGMPKERFSAEFPKEGPSILRIQQVVRGDSAAYFCASSPYETGNTEAFFGQGTRLTVV.

The V call is TRBV5-6, the J call TRBJ2-5; 7 bases are shared with TRBD1. J gave up 5 bases and V 0 bases, and 7 bases lay outside the gene matches. The CDR3 spans 15 residues. The germline V gene encodes CDR1 SGHDT and CDR2 YYEEEE. The CDR3 DNA reads as TGTGCCAGCAGCTTGGTTGGGACAGCAGGGGAGACCCAGTACTTC. It yields the protein CASSLVGTAGETQYF.

The chain is built from TRBV6-5 and TRBJ2-3, with D uncertain. The V gene lost 4 bases and the J gene lost 2 bases, with 7 bases spanning the gap. Per the germline V gene, CDR1 is MNHEY and CDR2 is SVGAGI. The CDR3 sequence is 13 residues long. In nucleotides, the CDR3 is TGTGCCAGCAGTTCCGACCCCACAGATACGCAGTATTTT. This gives the protein CASSSDPTDTQYF.

The chain joins TRBV4-2 to TRBJ2-3; the match to TRBD2 covers 10 bases. Trimming cost V 0 bases and J 5 bases; bases outside gene matches: 8. The length of the CDR3 is 17 residues. Germline V gene data show CDR1 as LGHNA and CDR2 as YNFKEQ. CDR3 sequence: CASSQDGAAGGGDTQYF. Here the CDR3 DNA reads TGTGCCAGCAGCCAAGATGGCGCAGCGGGGGGGGGAGATACGCAGTATTTT.

This clone has a handful of counts. This rearrangement joins TRBV9 to TRBJ1-6; TRBD1 is a possible D gene (5 bases). The length of the CDR3 is 15 residues. Trimming removed 3 bases at V and 7 bases at J, with 14 bases between. The germline V gene encodes CDR1 SGDLS and CDR2 YYNGEE. The CDR3 DNA is TGTGCCAGCAGCGGCCCGGGGGAGGGGAATTCACCCCTCCACTTT. Its translation: CASSGPGEGNSPLHF.